These 13 T cell receptor beta chains share one sample of origin, sequenced in a study of Graves' ophthalmopathy and Graves' hyperthyroidism. Using RNA transcripts, the TCR beta CDR3 regions were amplified. The library came from an HTBI-primed first-round RT-PCR and a second-round multiplex PCR. One entry per CDR3 protein results from TCRdb running MiXCR on the multiplex PCR reads. The sample has over 650,000 distinct CDR3 sequences; roughly two fifths are singletons. Sample: peripheral blood. These receptor sequences come from an adult man with Graves' ophthalmopathy.

This clonotype showed up just a few times. The CDR3 does not close with the conserved phenylalanine or tryptophan, likely indicating a read error. The DNA is omitted, as the CDR3 cannot be located on it reliably, and the CDR3 follows TCRdb's listing. This chain links TRBV7-2 with TRBJ2-7; the D segment call TRBD2 is taken from the table without a DNA check. The CDR3 is 8 amino acids long, termini counted. CDR1 SGHTA and CDR2 FQGNSA come from the germline V gene. This CDR3 is CASSQGTS.

As for this clonotype: Mismatch with germline at one junction end may stem from a read error. The genes are TRBV12-3 or TRBV12-4 and TRBJ1-5; D uncertain. The CDR3 runs to 14 residues. DNA of the CDR3: TGTGCCAGCAGCTTAGCGATCAGTAATCAGCCCCAGCATTTT. Translated: CASSLAISNQPQHF.

V and J are TRBV13 and TRBJ2-2; the match to TRBD1 covers 8 bases. The V gene end was trimmed by 6 bases and the J gene end by 3 bases; junction bases not matched to a gene: 12. Germline CDR1 is PRHDT and CDR2 is FYEKMQ (reference sequence). This CDR3 region has 17 residues. CDR3 sequence (DNA): TGTGCCAGCAGTGCCATATTGGACAGGGTGGACACCGGGGAGCTGTTTTTT. This translates into CASSAILDRVDTGELFF.

The chain links TRBV29-1 to TRBJ2-7; D is unclear. Gene TRBJ2-1 matches the end of the DNA better, so the J call may be wrong. The germline gives CDR1 SQVTM, CDR2 ANQGSEA. The CDR3 sequence is 13 residues long. The CDR3 protein is CSVEASVGNEQFF. In DNA form, the CDR3 reads TGCAGCGTTGAGGCAAGCGTTGGGAATGAGCAGTTCTTC.

This clonotype was seen a few times. The chain joins TRBV6-1 to TRBJ1-5; weak D call: TRBD1 (5 bases). CDR1 is MNHNS, CDR2 SASEGT, per germline. The V end lost 3 bases, the J end lost 2 bases, and 14 bases lay between the germline ends. This CDR3 contains 16 residues. The CDR3 region is CASSERPGGGNQPQHF. For the CDR3, the DNA is TGTGCCAGCAGTGAGCGGCCCGGGGGGGGCAATCAGCCCCAGCATTTT.

In this sample, this clonotype turned up many times. This sequence joins TRBV7-8 and TRBJ1-4, with D hard to call. V was cut by 1 base and J by 5 bases, with 11 bases left in between. CDR1 and CDR2 (germline): SGHVS, FQNEAQ. CDR3 size: 15 residues. The CDR3: CASSLVRRQNEKLFF. Here the CDR3 DNA reads TGTGCCAGCAGCTTAGTTCGACGCCAGAATGAAAAACTGTTTTTT. Full variable domain (missing parts from reference TRBV7-8 and TRBJ1-4): GAGVSQSPRYKVAKRGQDVALRCDPISGHVSLFWYQQALGQGPEFLTYFQNEAQLDKSGLPSDRFFAERPEGSVSTLKIQRTQQEDSAVYLCASSLVRRQNEKLFFGSGTQLSVL.

The chain carries TRBV7-2 and TRBJ1-4; 8 bases map to TRBD1. The CDR3 consists of 16 residues. V lost 5 bases, J lost 8 bases, and 13 bases stayed unmatched. The V gene's germline CDR1 is SGHTA and CDR2 FQGNSA. CDR3 loop: CASSPGRGPLNEKLFF. The CDR3 DNA follows: TGTGCCAGCAGCCCCGGCAGGGGGCCCCTAAACGAAAAACTGTTTTTT.

This clonotype was found many times. The chain couples TRBV5-1 to TRBJ1-1, with D perhaps TRBD1 (5 bases). Germline V lookup: CDR1 SGHRS, CDR2 YFSETQ. The V end lost 4 bases, the J end lost 1 base, and 11 bases lay between the germline ends. The CDR3 has 14 residues. The CDR3 sequence: CASSRDTGNTEAFF. Written as DNA, the CDR3 is TGCGCCAGCAGCCGAGATACAGGGAACACTGAAGCTTTCTTT.

V gene TRBV10-3 combines with J gene TRBJ1-5, with D possibly matching TRBD1 (6 bases). CDR1 and CDR2 from the germline V gene are ENHRY and SYGVKD. V shed 9 bases and J shed 11 bases, with 29 bases lying between them. The CDR3 sequence is 16 residues long. This chain's CDR3 is CAIPQEVSGGHGAQHF. CDR3 nucleotides: TGTGCCATTCCTCAGGAAGTATCGGGGGGACATGGGGCCCAGCATTTT.

This clonotype was counted ten times or more. V usage is TRBV6-5 and J usage is TRBJ1-2, with D possibly matching TRBD1 (5 bases). Germline V lookup: CDR1 MNHEY, CDR2 SVGAGI. V dropped 5 bases and J dropped 4 bases, with 14 bases sitting between them. The CDR3 runs 14 residues. CDR3 sequence (DNA): TGTGCCAGCAGTCCCCGGGACCCTTCCTATGGCTACACCTTC. It encodes CASSPRDPSYGYTF.

Details on this clonotype: This may arise from a read error, as a much more abundant clone is one base away. The CDR3: CASSLNAVNTEAFF. CDR3 nucleotide sequence: TGTGCCAGCAGCTTGAACGCAGTGAACACTGAAGCTTTCTTT. The V and J genes are TRBV5-4 and TRBJ1-1; D is ambiguous. This CDR3 comprises 14 residues. Trimming took off 1 base at V and 0 bases at J, with 7 bases between the two ends. Germline values: CDR1 SGHNT, CDR2 YYREEE (reference sequence).

In its sample, this clonotype was seen many times. This sequence joins TRBV7-2 and TRBJ1-5, with 8 bases fitting TRBD1. V gave up 2 bases and J gave up 4 bases; unmatched junction bases: 1. Germline CDR1 is SGHTA and CDR2 is FQGNSA. The CDR3 is 14 residues long. The DNA of the CDR3 is TGTGCCAGCAGCTTAAGACAGGGGAATCAGCCCCAGCATTTT. Translating gives CASSLRQGNQPQHF.

At least ten counts were recorded for this clonotype. The chain carries TRBV7-9 and TRBJ1-1; D gene ambiguous. The CDR3 has 14 amino acids. Germline V lookup: CDR1 SEHNR, CDR2 FQNEAQ (reference sequence). The V end lost 5 bases, the J end lost 1 base, and 11 bases lay between the germline ends. The CDR3 spells CASSRFMENTEAFF. As DNA, the CDR3 is TGTGCCAGCAGCCGTTTTATGGAGAACACTGAAGCTTTCTTT.